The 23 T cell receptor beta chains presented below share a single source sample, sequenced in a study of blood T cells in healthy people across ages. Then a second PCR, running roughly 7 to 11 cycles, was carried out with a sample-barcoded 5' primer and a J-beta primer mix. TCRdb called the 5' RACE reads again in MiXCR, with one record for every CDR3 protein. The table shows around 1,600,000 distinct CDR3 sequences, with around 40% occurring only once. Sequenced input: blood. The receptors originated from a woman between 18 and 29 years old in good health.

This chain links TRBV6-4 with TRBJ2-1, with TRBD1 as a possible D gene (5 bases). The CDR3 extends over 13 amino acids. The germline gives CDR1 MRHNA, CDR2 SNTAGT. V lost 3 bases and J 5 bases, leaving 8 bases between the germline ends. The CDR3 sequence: CASSETGHNEQFF. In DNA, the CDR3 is TGTGCCAGCAGTGAAACAGGACACAATGAGCAGTTCTTC.

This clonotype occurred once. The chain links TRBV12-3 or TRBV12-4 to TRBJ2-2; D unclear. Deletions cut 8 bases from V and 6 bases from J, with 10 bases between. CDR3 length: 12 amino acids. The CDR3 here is CASDFSPGELFF. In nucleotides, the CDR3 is TGTGCCAGCGACTTTAGCCCCGGGGAGCTGTTTTTT.

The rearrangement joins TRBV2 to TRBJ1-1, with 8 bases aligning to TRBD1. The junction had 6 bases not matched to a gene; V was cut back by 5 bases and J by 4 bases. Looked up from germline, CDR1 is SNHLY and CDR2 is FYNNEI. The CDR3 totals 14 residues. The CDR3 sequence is CASSSGTGITEAFF. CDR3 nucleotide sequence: TGTGCCAGCAGTTCCGGGACAGGTATCACTGAAGCTTTCTTT.

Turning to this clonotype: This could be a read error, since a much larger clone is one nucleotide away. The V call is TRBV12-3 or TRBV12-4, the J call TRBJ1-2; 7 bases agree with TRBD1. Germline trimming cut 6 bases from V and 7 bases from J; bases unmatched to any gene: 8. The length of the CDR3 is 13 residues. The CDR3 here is CASRPDRVAGYTF. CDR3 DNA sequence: TGTGCCAGCAGACCCGACAGGGTGGCTGGCTACACCTTC.

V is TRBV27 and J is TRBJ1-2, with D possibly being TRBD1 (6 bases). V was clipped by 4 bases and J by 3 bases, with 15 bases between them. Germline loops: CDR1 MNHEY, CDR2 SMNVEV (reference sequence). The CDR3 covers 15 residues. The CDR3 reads CASSSPTQGHYGYTF. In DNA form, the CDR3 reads TGTGCCAGCAGTTCCCCAACACAGGGCCACTATGGCTACACCTTC.

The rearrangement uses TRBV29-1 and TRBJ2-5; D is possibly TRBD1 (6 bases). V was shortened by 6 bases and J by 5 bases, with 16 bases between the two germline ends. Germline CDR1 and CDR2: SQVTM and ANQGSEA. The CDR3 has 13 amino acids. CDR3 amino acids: CSVKQGFRETQYF. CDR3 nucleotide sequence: TGCAGCGTCAAACAGGGTTTCAGGGAGACCCAGTACTTC.

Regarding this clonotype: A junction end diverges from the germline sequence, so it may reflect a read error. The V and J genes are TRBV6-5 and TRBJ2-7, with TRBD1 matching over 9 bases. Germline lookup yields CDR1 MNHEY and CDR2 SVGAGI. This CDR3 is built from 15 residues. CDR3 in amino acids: CTSSSPGQGSYEQYF. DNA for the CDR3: TGTACCAGCAGTTCACCGGGACAGGGTTCCTACGAGCAGTACTTC.

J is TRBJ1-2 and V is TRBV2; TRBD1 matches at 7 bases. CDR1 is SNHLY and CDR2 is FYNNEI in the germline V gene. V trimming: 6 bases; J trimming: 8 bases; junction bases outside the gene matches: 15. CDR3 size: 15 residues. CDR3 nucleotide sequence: TGTGCCAGCAGGGGGGACAGTTTTCATTATGGAGGCTACACCTTC. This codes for CASRGDSFHYGGYTF.

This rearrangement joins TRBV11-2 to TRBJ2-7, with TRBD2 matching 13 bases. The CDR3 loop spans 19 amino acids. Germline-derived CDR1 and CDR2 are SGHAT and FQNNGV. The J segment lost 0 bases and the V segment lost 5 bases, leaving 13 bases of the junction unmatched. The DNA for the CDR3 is TGTGCCAGCAGCACGGGACTAGCGGGGAACCAATTAACCTCCTACGAGCAGTACTTC. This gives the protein CASSTGLAGNQLTSYEQYF.

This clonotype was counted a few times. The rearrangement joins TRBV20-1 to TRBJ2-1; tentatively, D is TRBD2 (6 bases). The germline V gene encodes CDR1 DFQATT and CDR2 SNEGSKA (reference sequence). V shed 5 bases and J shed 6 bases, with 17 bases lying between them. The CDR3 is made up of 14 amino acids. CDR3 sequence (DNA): TGCAGTGCTGGAGGGCGACGAATGTTCAATGAGCAGTTCTTC. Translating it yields CSAGGRRMFNEQFF.

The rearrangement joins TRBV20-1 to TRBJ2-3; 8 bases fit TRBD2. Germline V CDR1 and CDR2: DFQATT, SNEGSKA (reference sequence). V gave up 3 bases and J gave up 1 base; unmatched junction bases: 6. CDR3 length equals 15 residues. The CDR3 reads CSARTRRGGTDTQYF. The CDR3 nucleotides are TGCAGTGCTAGGACTCGGCGGGGGGGCACAGATACGCAGTATTTT.

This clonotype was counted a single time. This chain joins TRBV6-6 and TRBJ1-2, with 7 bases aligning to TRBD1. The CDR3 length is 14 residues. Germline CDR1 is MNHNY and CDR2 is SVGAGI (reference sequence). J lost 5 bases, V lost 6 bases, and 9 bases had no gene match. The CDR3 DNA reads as TGTGCCAGCAGACCACACGACAGGGAATATGGCTACACCTTC. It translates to CASRPHDREYGYTF.

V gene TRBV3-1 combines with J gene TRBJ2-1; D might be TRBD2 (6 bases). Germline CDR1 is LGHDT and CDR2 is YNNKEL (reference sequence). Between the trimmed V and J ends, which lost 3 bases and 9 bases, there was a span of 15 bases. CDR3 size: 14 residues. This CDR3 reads CASSQLWDFSEQFF. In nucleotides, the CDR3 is TGTGCCAGCAGCCAGCTTTGGGACTTTAGTGAGCAGTTCTTC.

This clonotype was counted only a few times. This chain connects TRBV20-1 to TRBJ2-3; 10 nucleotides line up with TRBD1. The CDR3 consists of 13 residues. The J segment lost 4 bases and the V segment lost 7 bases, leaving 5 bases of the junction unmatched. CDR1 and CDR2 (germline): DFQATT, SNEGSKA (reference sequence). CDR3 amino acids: CSGDRGGPDTQYF. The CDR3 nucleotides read TGCAGTGGGGACAGGGGCGGACCAGATACGCAGTATTTT.

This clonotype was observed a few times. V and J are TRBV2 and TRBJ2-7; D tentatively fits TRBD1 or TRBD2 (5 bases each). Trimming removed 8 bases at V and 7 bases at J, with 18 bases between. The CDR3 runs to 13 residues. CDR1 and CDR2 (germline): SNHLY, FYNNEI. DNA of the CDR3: TGTGCCAGCGACCGGGGCATCTACAATGAGCAGTACTTC. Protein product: CASDRGIYNEQYF.

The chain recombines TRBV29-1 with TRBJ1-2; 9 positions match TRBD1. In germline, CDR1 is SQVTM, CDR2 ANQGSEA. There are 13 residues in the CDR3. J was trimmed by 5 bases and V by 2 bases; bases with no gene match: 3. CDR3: CSVETGGGYGYTF. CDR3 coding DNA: TGCAGCGTTGAAACAGGGGGCGGATATGGCTACACCTTC.

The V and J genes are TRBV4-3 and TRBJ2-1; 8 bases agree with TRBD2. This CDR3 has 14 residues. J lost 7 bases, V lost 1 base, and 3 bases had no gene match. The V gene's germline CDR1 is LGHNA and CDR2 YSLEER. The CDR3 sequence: CASSQVSGSNEQFF. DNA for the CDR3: TGCGCCAGCAGCCAAGTGAGCGGGAGTAATGAGCAGTTCTTC.

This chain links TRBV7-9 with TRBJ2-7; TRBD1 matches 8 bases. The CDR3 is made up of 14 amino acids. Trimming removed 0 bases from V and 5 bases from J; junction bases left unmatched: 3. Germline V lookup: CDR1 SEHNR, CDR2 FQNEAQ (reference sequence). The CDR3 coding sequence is TGTGCCAGCAGCTTAGCGGACAGGGCGAACGAGCAGTACTTC. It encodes CASSLADRANEQYF.

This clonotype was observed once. This chain's CDR3 is CASSLDITHTGDTQYF. The CDR3 region has the DNA TGTGCCAGCAGCCTCGACATTACCCACACGGGAGATACGCAGTATTTT. The chain recombines TRBV5-6 with TRBJ2-3; D is unclear. Germline lookup yields CDR1 SGHDT and CDR2 YYEEEE. V gave up 4 bases and J gave up 5 bases, with 20 bases separating them. The CDR3 consists of 16 residues.

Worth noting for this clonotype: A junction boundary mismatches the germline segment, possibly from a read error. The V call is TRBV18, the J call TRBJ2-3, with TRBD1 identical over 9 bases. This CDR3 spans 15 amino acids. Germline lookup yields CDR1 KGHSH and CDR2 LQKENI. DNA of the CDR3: TGTGCCAGCTCACCACCGGGACAGGGCCCCGATACGCAGTGTTTT. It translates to CASSPPGQGPDTQCF.

CDR3 nucleotide sequence: TGTGCCAGCAGCCAATGGAACAAGAACACTGAAGCTTTCTTT. Protein: CASSQWNKNTEAFF. The chain carries TRBV3-1 and TRBJ1-1; D gene uncertain. V shed 2 bases and J shed 1 base, with 8 bases lying between them. This CDR3 region has 14 residues. The germline CDR1 and CDR2 sequences are LGHDT and YNNKEL (reference sequence). The variable domain in full, with the rest retrieved from reference TRBV3-1 and TRBJ1-1, is DTAVSQTPKYLVTQMGNDKSIKCEQNLGHDTMYWYKQDSKKFLKIMFSYNNKELIINETVPNRFSPKSPDKAHLNLHINSLELGDSAVYFCASSQWNKNTEAFFGQGTRLTVV.

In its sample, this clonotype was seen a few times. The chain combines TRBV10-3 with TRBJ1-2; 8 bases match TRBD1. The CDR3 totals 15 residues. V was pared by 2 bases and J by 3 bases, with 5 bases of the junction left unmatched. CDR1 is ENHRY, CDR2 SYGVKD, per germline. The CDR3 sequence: CAISETDRAHYGYTF. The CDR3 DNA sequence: TGTGCCATCAGTGAGACGGACAGGGCCCACTATGGCTACACCTTC.

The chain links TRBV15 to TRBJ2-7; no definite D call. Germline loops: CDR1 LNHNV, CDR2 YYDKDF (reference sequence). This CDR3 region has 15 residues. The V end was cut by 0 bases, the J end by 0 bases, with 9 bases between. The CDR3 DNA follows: TGTGCCACCAGCAGAGATAGGGCAGCCTCCTACGAGCAGTACTTC. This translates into CATSRDRAASYEQYF.